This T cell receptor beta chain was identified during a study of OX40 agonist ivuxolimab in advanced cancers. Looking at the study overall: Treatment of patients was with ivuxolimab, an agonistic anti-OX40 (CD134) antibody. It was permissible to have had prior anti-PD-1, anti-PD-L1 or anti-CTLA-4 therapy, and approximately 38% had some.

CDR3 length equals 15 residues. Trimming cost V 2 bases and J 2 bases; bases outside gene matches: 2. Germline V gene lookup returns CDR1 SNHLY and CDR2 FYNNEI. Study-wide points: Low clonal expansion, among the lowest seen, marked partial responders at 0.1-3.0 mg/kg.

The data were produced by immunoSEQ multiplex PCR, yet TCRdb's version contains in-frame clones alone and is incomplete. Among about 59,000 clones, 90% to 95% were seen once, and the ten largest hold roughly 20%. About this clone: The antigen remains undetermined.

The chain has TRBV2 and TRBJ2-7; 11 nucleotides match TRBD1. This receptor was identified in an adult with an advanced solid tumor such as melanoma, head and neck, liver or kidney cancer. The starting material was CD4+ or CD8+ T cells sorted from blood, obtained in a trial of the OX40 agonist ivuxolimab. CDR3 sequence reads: CASSEWGQGAYEQYF. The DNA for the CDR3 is TGTGCCAGCAGTGAATGGGGACAGGGGGCCTACGAGCAGTACTTC.